This T cell receptor beta chain was found in a study of cytomegalovirus exposure and HLA in healthy donors. The PCR contained 60 Vbeta and 13 Jbeta primers. Sequencing was performed with immunoSEQ multiplex PCR; in TCRdb, only in-frame clones are kept and a portion is missing. The sample holds approximately 120,000 clones. The germline V gene encodes CDR1 SEHNR and CDR2 FQNEAQ (reference sequence). V was cut by 5 bases and J by 4 bases, with 14 bases left in between. This CDR3 has 14 residues. Findings and limits, study-wide: Several of the most significant clusters appeared linked to common viral pathogens, based on a later analysis.

Turning to this clone: Its antigen is unidentified.

The sample was PBMCs. The receptor's source is a man aged 40-49 years in good health and CMV-seronegative. The genes are TRBV7-9 and TRBJ1-2; weak D call: TRBD1 (5 bases). CDR3 coding DNA: TGTGCCAGCAGCATGGGACTTCACTTCTATGGCTACACCTTC. Its protein product is CASSMGLHFYGYTF.